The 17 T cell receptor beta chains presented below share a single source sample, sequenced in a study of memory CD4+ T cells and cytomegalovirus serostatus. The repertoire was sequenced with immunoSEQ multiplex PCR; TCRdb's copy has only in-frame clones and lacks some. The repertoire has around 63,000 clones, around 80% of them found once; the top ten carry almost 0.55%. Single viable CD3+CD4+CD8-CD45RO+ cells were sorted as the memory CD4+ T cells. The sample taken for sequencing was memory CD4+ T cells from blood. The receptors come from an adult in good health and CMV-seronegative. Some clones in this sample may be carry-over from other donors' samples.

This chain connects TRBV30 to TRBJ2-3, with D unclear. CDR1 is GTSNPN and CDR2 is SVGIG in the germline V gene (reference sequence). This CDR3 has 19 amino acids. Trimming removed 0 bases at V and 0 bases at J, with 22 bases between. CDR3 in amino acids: CAWSVLVGGRASSTDTQYF. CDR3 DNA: TGTGCCTGGAGTGTGCTCGTTGGTGGCCGTGCCTCTAGCACAGATACGCAGTATTTT.

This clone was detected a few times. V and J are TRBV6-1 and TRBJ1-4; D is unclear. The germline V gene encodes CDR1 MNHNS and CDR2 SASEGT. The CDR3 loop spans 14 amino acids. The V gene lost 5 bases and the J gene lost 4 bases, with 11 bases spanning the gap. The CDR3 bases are TGTGCCAGCAGTCGGTCACAGAGTAATGAAAAACTGTTTTTT. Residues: CASSRSQSNEKLFF.

The CDR3 spells CACSHPGTGGETQYF. DNA for the CDR3: TGTGCCTGTTCCCACCCCGGGACAGGCGGAGAGACCCAGTACTTC. The V call is TRBV30, the J call TRBJ2-5, with 8 bases identical to TRBD1. The V gene end was trimmed by 6 bases and the J gene end by 4 bases; junction bases not matched to a gene: 13. The CDR3 sequence is 15 residues long. The germline V gene encodes CDR1 GTSNPN and CDR2 SVGIG (reference sequence).

In nucleotides, the CDR3 is TGTGCCAGCAGCTTAGATTCCCAGGGAGATGGCTACACCTTC. It specifies CASSLDSQGDGYTF. The chain uses TRBV7-2 and TRBJ1-2, with D possibly matching TRBD1 (5 bases). The germline V gene has CDR1 SGHTA and CDR2 FQGNSA. The CDR3 has 14 amino acids. V lost 1 base and J 6 bases, leaving 12 bases between the germline ends.

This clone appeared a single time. CDR3 loop: CAWSPQGAEAFF. The CDR3 bases are TGTGCCTGGAGCCCACAGGGAGCTGAAGCTTTCTTT. J is TRBJ1-1 and V is TRBV30; tentative D call: TRBD1 (6 bases). The ends were cut back, 3 bases at V and 6 bases at J, with 11 bases in the middle. CDR1 and CDR2 from the germline V gene are GTSNPN and SVGIG (reference sequence). CDR3 size: 12 residues.

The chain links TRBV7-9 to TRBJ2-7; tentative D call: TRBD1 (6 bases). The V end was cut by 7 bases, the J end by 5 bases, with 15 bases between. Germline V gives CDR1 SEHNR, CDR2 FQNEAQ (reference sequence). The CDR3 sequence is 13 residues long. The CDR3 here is CASNQGLLHEQYF. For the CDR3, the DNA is TGTGCCAGCAACCAGGGGCTTCTCCACGAGCAGTACTTC.

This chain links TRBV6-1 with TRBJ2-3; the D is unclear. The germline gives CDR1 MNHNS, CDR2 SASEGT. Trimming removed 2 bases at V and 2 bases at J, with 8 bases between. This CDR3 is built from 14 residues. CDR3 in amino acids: CASSEFGPTDTQYF. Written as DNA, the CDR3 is TGTGCCAGCAGTGAATTCGGGCCCACAGATACGCAGTATTTT.

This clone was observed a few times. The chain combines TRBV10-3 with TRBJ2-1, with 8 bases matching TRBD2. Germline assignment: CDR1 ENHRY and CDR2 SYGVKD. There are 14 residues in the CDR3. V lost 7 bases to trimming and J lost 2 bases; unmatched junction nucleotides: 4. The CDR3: CAIKTSGPYNEQFF. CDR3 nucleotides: TGTGCCATCAAAACTAGCGGACCCTACAATGAGCAGTTCTTC.

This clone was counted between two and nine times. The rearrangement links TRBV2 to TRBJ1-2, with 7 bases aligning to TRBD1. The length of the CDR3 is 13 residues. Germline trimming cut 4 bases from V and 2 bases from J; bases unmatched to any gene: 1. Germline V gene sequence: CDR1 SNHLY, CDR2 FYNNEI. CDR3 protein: CASSVDRNYGYTF. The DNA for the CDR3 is TGTGCCAGCAGTGTGGACAGGAACTATGGCTACACCTTC.

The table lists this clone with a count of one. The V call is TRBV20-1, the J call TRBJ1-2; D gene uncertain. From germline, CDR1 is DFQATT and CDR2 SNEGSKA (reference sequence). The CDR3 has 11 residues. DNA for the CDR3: TGCATTCCCCGGAGTGAGTTTGGCTACACCTTC. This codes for CIPRSEFGYTF.

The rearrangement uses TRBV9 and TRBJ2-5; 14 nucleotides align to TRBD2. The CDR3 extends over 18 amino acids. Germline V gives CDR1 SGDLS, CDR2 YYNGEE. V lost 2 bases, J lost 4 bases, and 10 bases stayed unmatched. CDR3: CASSVGTSGSVGRETQYF. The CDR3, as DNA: TGTGCCAGCAGCGTCGGGACTAGCGGGAGTGTGGGGCGAGAGACCCAGTACTTC.

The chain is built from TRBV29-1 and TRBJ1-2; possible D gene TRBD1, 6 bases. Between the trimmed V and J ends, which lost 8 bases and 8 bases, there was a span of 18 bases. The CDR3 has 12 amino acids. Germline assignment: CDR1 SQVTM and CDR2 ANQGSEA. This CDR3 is CSSEGGYEGYTF. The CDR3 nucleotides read TGCAGCTCAGAGGGGGGGTACGAAGGCTACACCTTC.

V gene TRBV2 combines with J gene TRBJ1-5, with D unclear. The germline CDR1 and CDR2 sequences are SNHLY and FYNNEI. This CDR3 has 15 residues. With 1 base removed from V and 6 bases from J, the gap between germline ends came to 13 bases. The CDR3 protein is CASSEEAGKSQPQHF. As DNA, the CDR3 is TGTGCCAGCAGTGAAGAGGCGGGGAAGAGTCAGCCCCAGCATTTT.

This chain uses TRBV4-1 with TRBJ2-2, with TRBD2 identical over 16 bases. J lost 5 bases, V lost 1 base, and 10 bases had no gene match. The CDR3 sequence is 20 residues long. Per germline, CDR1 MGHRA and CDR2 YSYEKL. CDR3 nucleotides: TGCGCCAGCAGCCAAGTGGGGACTAGCGGGAGGGCCGTTGGTACCGGGGAGCTGTTTTTT. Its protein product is CASSQVGTSGRAVGTGELFF.

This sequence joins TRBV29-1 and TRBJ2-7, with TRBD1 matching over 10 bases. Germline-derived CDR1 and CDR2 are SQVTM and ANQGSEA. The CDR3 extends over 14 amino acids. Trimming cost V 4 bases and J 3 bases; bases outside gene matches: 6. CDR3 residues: CSVGQGAARYEQYF. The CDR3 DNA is TGCAGCGTTGGACAGGGGGCGGCACGCTACGAGCAGTACTTC.

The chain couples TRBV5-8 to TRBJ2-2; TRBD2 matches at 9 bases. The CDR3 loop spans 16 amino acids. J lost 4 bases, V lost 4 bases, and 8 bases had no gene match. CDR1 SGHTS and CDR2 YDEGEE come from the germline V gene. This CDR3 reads CASSQEASGTTGELFF. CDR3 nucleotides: TGTGCCAGCAGCCAAGAGGCTAGCGGGACCACCGGGGAGCTGTTTTTT.

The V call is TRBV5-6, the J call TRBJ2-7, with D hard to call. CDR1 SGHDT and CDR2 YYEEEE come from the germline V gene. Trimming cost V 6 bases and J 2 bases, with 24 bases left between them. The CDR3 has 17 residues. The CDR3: CASTGPGSPSLAYEQYF. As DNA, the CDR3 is TGTGCCAGCACTGGCCCCGGGTCCCCTAGTTTAGCCTACGAGCAGTACTTC. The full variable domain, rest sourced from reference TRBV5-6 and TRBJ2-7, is DAGVTQSPTHLIKTRGQQVTLRCSPKSGHDTVSWYQQALGQGPQFIFQYYEEEERQRGNFPDRFSGHQFPNYSSELNVNALLLGDSALYLCASTGPGSPSLAYEQYFGPGTRLTVT.